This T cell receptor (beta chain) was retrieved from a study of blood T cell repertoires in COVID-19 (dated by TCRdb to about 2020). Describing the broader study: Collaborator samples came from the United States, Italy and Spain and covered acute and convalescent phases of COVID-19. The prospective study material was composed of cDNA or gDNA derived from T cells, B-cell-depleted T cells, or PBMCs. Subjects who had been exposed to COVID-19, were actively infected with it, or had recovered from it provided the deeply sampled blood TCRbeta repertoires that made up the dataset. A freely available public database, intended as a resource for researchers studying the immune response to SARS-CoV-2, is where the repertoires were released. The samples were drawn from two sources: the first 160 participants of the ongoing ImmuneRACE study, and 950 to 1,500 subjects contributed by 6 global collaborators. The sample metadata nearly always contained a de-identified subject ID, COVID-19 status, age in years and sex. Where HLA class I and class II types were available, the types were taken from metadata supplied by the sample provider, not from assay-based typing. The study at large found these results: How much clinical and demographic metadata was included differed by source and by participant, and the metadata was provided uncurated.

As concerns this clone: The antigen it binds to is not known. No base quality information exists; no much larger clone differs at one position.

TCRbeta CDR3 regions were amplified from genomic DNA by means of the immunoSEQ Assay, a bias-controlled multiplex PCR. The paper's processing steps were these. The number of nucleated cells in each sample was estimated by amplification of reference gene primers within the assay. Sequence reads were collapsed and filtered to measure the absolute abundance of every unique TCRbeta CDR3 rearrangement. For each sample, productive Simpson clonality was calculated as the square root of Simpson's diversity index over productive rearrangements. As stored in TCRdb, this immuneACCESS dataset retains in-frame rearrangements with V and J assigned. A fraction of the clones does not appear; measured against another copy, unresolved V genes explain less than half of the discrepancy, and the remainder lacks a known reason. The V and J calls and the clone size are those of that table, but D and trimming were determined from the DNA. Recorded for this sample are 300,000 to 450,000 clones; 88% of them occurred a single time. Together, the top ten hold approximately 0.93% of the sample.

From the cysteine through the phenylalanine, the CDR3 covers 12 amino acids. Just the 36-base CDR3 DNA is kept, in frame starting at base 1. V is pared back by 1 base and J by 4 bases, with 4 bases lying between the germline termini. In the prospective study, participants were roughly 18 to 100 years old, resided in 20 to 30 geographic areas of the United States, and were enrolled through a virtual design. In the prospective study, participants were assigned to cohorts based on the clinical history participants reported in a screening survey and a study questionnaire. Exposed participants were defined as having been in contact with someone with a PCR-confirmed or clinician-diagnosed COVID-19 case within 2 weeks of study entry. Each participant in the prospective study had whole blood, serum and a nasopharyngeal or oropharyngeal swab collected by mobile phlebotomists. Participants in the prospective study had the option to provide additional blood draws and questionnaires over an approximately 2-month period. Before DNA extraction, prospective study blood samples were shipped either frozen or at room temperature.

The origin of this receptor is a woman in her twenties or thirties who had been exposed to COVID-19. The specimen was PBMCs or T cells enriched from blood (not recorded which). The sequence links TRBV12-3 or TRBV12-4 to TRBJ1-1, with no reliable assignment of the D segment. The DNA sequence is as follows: TGTGCCAGCAGTTTAGGGGCCACTGAAGCTTTCTTT. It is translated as CASSLGATEAFF.